The clone carrying this TCR beta chain was observed many times. What it binds is unknown. The diagnoses drew upon clinical symptoms, serum thyroxine and TRAb, thyroid ultrasound and orbital computed tomography. PBMCs were obtained from about 10 ml fresh peripheral blood. What was amplified from RNA transcripts were TCR beta CDR3 regions. HTBI primers were used for first-round RT-PCR of the TCR CDR3. TCRdb redid the calling of the multiplex PCR reads with MiXCR, one entry per CDR3 protein. Of fewer than 650,000 distinct CDR3 sequences listed, around 14% were seen once; the top ten hold roughly 7.7%. This sample is drawn from a study of T cells in Graves' hyperthyroidism and ophthalmopathy. About the research overall: Blood was drawn when the patient was first diagnosed and still untreated.

The study, taken as a whole, reports: A model using 13 V-J features told ophthalmopathy apart from stable hyperthyroidism.

Specimen: blood. This TCR was recovered from a woman aged 18-29 years with Graves' ophthalmopathy.

CDR3 coding DNA: TGTGCCAGCAGTTACGGGGACCCCAGCAACGAGCAGTACTTC. The encoded protein is CASSYGDPSNEQYF. The chain carries TRBV6-5 and TRBJ2-7, with D perhaps TRBD1 or TRBD2 (5 bases each). The CDR3 consists of 14 residues. Germline assignment: CDR1 MNHEY and CDR2 SVGAGI. The V end was cut by 2 bases, the J end by 5 bases, with 13 bases between.